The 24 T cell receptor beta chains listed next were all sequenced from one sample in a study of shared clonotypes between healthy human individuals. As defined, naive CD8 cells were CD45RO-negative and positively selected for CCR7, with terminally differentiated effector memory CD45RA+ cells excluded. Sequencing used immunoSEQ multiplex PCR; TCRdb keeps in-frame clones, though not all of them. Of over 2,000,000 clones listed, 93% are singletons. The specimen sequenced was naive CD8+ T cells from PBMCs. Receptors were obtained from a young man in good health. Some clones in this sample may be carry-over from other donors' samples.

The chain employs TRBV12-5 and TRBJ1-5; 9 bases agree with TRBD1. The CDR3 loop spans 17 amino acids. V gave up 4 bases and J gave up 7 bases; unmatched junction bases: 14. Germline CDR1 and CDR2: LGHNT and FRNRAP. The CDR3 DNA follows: TGTGCTAGTGGTTCCCCTAAGGGTGGGACAGGGCCCCAGCCCCAGCATTTT. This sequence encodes CASGSPKGGTGPQPQHF.

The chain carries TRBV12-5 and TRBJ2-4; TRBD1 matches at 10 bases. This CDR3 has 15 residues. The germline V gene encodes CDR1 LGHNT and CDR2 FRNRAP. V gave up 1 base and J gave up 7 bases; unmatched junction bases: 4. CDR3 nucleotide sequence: TGTGCTAGTGGTTTGGGGGGACAGGGGCTGAACATTCAGTACTTC. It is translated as CASGLGGQGLNIQYF.

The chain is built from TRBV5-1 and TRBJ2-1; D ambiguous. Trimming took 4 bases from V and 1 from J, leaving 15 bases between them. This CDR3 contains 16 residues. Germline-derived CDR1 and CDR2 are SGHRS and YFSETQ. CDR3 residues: CASSPIGGSSYNEQFF. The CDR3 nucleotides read TGCGCCAGCAGCCCAATAGGCGGTAGTTCCTACAATGAGCAGTTCTTC.

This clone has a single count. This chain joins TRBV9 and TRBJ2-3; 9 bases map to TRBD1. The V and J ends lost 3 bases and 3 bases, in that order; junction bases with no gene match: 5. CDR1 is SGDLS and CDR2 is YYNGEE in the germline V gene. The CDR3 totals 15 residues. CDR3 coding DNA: TGTGCCAGCAGCGAACAGGGGGCAAGGACAGATACGCAGTATTTT. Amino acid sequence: CASSEQGARTDTQYF.

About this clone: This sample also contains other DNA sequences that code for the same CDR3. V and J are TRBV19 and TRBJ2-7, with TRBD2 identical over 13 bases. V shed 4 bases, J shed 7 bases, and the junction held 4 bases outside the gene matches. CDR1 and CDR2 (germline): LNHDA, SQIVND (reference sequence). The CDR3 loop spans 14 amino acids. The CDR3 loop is CASSRLAGGGEQYF. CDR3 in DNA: TGTGCCAGTAGTAGACTAGCGGGAGGAGGAGAGCAGTACTTC. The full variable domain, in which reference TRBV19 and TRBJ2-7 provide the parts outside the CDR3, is DGGITQSPKYLFRKEGQNVTLSCEQNLNHDAMYWYRQDPGQGLRLIYYSQIVNDFQKGDIAEGYSVSREKKESFPLTVTSAQKNPTAFYLCASSRLAGGGEQYFGPGTRLTVT.

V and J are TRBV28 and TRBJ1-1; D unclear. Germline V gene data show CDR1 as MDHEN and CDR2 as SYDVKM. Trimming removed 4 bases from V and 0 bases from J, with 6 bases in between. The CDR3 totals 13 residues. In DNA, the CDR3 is TGTGCCAGCAGTTCTACGATGAACACTGAAGCTTTCTTT. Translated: CASSSTMNTEAFF.

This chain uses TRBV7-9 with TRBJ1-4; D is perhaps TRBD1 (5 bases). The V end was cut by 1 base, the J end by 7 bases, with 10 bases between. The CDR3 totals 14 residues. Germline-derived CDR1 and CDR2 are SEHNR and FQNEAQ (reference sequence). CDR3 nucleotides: TGTGCCAGCAGCTTAGGGACACTTACTGAAAAACTGTTTTTT. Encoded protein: CASSLGTLTEKLFF.

CDR3 bases: TGTGCCAGCGGGCTGATTGGGCCCGGGGAGCTGTTTTTT. Translation gives CASGLIGPGELFF. The chain joins TRBV27 to TRBJ2-2; D not certain. The CDR3 runs 13 residues. CDR1 is MNHEY, CDR2 SMNVEV, per germline (reference sequence). Trimming cost V 8 bases and J 6 bases, with 13 bases left between them.

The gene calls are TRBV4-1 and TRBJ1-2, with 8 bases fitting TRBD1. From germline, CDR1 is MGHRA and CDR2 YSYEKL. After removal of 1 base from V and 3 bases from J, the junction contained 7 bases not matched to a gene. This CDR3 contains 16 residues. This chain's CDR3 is CASSQVFGQGDYGYTF. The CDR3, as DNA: TGCGCCAGCAGCCAAGTATTTGGACAGGGTGACTATGGCTACACCTTC.

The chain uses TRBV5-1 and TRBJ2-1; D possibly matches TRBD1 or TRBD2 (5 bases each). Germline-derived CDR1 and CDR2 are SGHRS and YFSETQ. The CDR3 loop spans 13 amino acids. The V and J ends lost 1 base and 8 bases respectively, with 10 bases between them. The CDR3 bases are TGCGCCAGCAGCTTGACGGGGACCGATGAGCAGTTCTTC. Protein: CASSLTGTDEQFF.

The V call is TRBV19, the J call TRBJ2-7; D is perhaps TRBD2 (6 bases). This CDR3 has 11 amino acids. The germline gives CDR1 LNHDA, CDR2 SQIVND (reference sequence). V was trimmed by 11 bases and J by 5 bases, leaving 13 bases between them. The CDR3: CAAGGGNEQYF. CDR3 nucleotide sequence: TGTGCCGCCGGGGGTGGCAACGAGCAGTACTTC.

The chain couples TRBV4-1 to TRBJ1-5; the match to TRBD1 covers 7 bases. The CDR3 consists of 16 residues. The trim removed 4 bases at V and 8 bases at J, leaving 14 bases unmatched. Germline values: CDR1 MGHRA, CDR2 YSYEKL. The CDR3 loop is CASSPKPGTQGKPQHF. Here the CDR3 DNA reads TGCGCCAGCAGCCCAAAACCCGGGACACAGGGGAAGCCCCAGCATTTT.

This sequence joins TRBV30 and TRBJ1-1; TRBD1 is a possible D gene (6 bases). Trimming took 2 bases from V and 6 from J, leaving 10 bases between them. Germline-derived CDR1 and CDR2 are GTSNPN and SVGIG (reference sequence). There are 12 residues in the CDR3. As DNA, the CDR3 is TGTGCCTGGAGTAGGGGGGCTTCTGAAGCTTTCTTT. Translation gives CAWSRGASEAFF.

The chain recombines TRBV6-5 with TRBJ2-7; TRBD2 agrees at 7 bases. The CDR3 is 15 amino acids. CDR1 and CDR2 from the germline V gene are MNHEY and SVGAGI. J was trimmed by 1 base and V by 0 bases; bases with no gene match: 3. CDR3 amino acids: CASSYSTAGSYEQYF. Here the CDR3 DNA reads TGTGCCAGCAGTTACTCGACAGCGGGATCCTACGAGCAGTACTTC.

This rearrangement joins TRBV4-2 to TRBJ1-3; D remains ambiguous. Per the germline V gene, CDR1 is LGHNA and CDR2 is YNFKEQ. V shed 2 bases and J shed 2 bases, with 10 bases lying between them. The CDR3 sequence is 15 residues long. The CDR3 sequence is CASSQLTEAGNTIYF. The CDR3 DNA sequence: TGTGCCAGCAGCCAATTGACGGAGGCTGGAAACACCATATATTTT.

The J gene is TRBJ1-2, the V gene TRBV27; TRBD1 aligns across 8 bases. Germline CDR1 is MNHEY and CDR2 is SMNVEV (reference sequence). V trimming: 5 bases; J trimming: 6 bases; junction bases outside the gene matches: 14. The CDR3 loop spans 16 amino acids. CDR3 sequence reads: CASSDPGQESSHGYTF. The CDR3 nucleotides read TGTGCCAGCAGTGACCCGGGACAGGAGTCTTCGCATGGCTACACCTTC.

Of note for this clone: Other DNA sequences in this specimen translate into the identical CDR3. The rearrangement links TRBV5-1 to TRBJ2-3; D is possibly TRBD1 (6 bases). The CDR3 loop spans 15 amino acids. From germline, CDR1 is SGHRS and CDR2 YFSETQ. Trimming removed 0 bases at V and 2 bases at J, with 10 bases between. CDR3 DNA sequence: TGCGCCAGCAGCTTGGGTCAGGGGATCACAGATACGCAGTATTTT. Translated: CASSLGQGITDTQYF.

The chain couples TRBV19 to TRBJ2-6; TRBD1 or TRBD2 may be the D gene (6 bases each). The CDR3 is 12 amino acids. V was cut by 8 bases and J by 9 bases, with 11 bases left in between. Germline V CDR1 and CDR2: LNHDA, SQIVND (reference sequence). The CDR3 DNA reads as TGTGCCAGTGTACAGGGAGGCAACGTCCTGACTTTC. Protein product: CASVQGGNVLTF.

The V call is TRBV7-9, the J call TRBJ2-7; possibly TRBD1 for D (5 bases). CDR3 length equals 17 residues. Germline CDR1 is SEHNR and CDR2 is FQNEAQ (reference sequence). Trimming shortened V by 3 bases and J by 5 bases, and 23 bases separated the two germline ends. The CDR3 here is CASSLADSGRSKDEQYF. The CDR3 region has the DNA TGTGCCAGCAGCTTGGCTGATTCAGGGCGGTCTAAGGACGAGCAGTACTTC.

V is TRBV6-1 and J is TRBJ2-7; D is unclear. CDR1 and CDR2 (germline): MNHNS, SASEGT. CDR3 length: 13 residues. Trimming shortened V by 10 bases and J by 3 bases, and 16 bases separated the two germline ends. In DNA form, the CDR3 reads TGTGCCACCAGCCTGATCCTCAACTACGAGCAGTACTTC. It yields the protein CATSLILNYEQYF.

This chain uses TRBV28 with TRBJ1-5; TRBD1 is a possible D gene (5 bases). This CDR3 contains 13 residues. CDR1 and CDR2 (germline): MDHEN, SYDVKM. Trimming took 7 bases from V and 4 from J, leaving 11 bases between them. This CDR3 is CASTGPRNQPQHF. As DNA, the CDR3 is TGTGCCAGCACGGGACCGAGAAATCAGCCCCAGCATTTT.

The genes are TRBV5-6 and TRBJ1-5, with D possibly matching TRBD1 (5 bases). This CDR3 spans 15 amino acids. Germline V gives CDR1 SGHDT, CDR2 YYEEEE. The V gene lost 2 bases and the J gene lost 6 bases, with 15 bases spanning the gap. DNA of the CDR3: TGTGCCAGCAGCTTTGGGTGGGGGGACGGTCAGCCCCAGCATTTT. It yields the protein CASSFGWGDGQPQHF.

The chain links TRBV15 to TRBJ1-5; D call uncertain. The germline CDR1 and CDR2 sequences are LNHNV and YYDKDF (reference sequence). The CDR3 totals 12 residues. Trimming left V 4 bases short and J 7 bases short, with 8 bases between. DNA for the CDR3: TGTGCCACCAGCATTGAGAAGCAGCCCCAGCATTTT. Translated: CATSIEKQPQHF.

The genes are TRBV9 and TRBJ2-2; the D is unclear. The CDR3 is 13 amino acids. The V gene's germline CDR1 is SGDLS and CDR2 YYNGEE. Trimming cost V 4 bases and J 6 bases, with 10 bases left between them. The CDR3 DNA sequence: TGTGCCAGCAGCTTCCTAGACGCCGGGGAGCTGTTTTTT. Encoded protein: CASSFLDAGELFF.